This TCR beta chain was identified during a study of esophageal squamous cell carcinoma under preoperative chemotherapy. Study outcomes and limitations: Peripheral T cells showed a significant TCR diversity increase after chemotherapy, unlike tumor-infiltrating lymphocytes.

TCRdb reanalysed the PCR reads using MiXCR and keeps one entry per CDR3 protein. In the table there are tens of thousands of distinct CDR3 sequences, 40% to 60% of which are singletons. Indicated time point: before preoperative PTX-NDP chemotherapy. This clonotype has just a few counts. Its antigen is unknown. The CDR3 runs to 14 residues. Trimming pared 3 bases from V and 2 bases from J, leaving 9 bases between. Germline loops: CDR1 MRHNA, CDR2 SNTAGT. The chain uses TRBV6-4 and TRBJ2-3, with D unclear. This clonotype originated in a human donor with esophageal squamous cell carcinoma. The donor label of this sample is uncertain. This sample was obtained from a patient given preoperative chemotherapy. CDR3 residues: CASSESVSTDTQYF. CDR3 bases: TGTGCCAGCAGTGAATCCGTCTCCACAGATACGCAGTATTTT.